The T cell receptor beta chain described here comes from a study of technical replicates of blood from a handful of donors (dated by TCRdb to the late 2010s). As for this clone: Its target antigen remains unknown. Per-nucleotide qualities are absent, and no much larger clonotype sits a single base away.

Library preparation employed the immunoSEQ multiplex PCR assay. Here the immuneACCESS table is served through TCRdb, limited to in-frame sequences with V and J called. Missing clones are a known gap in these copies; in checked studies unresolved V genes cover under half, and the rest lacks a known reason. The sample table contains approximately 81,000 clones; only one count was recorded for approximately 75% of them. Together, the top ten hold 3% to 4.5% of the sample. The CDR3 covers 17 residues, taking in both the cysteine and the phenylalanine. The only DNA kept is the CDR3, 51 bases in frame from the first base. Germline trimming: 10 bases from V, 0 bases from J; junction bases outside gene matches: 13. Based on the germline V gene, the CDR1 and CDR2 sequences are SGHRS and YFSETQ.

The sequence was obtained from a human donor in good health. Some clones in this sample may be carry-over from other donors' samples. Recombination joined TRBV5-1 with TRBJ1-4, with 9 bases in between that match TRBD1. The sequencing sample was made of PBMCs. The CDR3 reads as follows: CAACEGTGGATNEKLFF. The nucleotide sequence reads TGCGCCGCATGCGAGGGTACAGGGGGCGCAACTAATGAAAAACTGTTTTTT.